This T cell receptor (beta chain) was found in a study of shared clonotypes between healthy human individuals. Study findings and constraints: Non-shared clonotypes were found to have lower generation probabilities than the clonotypes that were shared by all four of the sorted-subset donors. Several donors had approximately 4.6% of their naive CD4 clonotypes in common.

Some clones are missing from TCRdb's copy, which holds only in-frame ones; the method was immunoSEQ multiplex PCR. This table holds under 1,900,000 clones, approximately 98.5% found once. Of note for this clone: The antigen remains undetermined.

The CDR3 has 14 residues. The germline CDR1 and CDR2 sequences are SEHNR and FQNEAQ (reference sequence). Losses at the gene ends were 1 base for V and 7 bases for J; bases not matched to a gene: 5. Donors had no recently reported acute infections or vaccinations and were HIV-negative. The chain employs TRBV7-9 and TRBJ1-2, with 8 positions matching TRBD1. The specimen sequenced was naive CD4+ T cells sorted from blood. Subset denoted: CD45RA+ positively selected. This sequence was found in a man under 40 in good health. The CDR3 region has the DNA TGTGCCAGCAGCTTAGAGGCAGGGGGCCTTGGCTACACCTTC. Translating it yields CASSLEAGGLGYTF.